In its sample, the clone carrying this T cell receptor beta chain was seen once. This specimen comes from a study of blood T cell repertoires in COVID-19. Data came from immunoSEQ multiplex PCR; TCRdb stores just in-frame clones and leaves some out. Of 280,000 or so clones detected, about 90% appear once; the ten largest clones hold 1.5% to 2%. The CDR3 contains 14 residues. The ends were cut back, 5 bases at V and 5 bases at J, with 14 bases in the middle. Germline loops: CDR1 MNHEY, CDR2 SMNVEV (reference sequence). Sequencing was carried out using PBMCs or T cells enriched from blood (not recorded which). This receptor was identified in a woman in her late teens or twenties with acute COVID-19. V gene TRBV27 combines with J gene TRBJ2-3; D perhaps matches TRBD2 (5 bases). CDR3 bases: TGTGCCAGCAGTAACGCCCGTCGGGGAGATACGCAGTATTTT. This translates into CASSNARRGDTQYF.